Each of the 11 T cell receptor beta chains below was sequenced from the same sample in a study of memory CD4+ T cells and cytomegalovirus serostatus. The sort gate was single viable CD3+CD4+CD8-CD45RO+ cells for memory CD4+ T cells. Method: immunoSEQ multiplex PCR; TCRdb's copy keeps in-frame clones and lacks some. This sample has about 61,000 clones; approximately 78% occur once, and the top ten carry about 0.88%. The sample was memory CD4+ T cells from blood. These TCRs come from an adult in good health and CMV-seronegative.

This clone appeared a single time. The chain recombines TRBV5-5 with TRBJ1-2; D remains unclear. The V end was cut by 0 bases, the J end by 4 bases, with 13 bases between. The CDR3 sequence is 15 residues long. Germline V CDR1 and CDR2: SGHKS, YYEKEE (reference sequence). The CDR3, as DNA: TGTGCCAGCAGCTTGGGGCTCGGTGAGGTCTATGGCTACACCTTC. This sequence encodes CASSLGLGEVYGYTF.

The chain employs TRBV5-1 and TRBJ2-1; 10 bases are shared with TRBD2. Per the germline V gene, CDR1 is SGHRS and CDR2 is YFSETQ. V shed 3 bases and J 6 bases; nucleotides not matched to a gene: 3. This CDR3 region has 14 residues. CDR3 in DNA: TGCGCCAGCAGCTGGGCTAGCGGGAGCAATGAGCAGTTCTTC. Protein product: CASSWASGSNEQFF.

The chain links TRBV6-5 to TRBJ1-4, with D hard to call. V gave up 0 bases and J gave up 10 bases, with 9 bases separating them. The CDR3 consists of 13 residues. Germline V gene lookup returns CDR1 MNHEY and CDR2 SVGAGI. The CDR3 loop reads CASSYSVWGKLFF. DNA of the CDR3: TGTGCCAGCAGTTACTCGGTGTGGGGAAAACTGTTTTTT.

This rearrangement joins TRBV7-9 to TRBJ2-7; D gene uncertain. V was clipped by 4 bases and J by 5 bases, with 15 bases between them. Germline values: CDR1 SEHNR, CDR2 FQNEAQ (reference sequence). This CDR3 is 14 amino acids long. CDR3 sequence (DNA): TGTGCCAGCAGCTCCAGTGCTACAGTAAACGAGCAGTACTTC. Its protein is CASSSSATVNEQYF.

The count of this clone is one. The gene calls are TRBV6-6 and TRBJ1-5; 8 nucleotides line up with TRBD1. V trimming: 6 bases; J trimming: 5 bases; junction bases outside the gene matches: 9. Germline V gene lookup returns CDR1 MNHNY and CDR2 SVGAGI (reference sequence). The CDR3 runs to 15 residues. Written as DNA, the CDR3 is TGTGCCAGCAGCGCCGGACAGGGAAGGGATCAGCCCCAGCATTTT. This encodes CASSAGQGRDQPQHF.

In its sample, this clone was seen a few times. The chain is built from TRBV9 and TRBJ1-4, with D hard to call. The CDR3 is 13 residues long. V lost 6 bases, J lost 10 bases, and 16 bases lay in between. Germline CDR1 reads SGDLS; CDR2 reads YYNGEE. The CDR3 nucleotides are TGTGCCAGCACCGAAGGGCCCTTTGGAAAACTGTTTTTT. It translates to CASTEGPFGKLFF.

V usage is TRBV30 and J usage is TRBJ2-6, with D perhaps matching TRBD1 or TRBD2 (5 bases each). Trimming removed 1 base at V and 0 bases at J, with 10 bases between. The CDR3 spans 16 residues. Germline values: CDR1 GTSNPN, CDR2 SVGIG (reference sequence). The CDR3 protein is CAWSAGTSSGANVLTF. In DNA, the CDR3 is TGTGCCTGGAGTGCCGGGACGAGCTCTGGGGCCAACGTCCTGACTTTC.

The count of this clone is one. The chain has TRBV30 and TRBJ2-3, with D tentatively TRBD1 (6 bases). Germline V gene data show CDR1 as GTSNPN and CDR2 as SVGIG (reference sequence). V dropped 0 bases and J dropped 2 bases, with 30 bases sitting between them. This CDR3 region has 21 residues. The CDR3 here is CAWSVREKTGRARKNTDTQYF. CDR3 coding DNA: TGTGCCTGGAGTGTACGTGAAAAGACAGGACGAGCTAGGAAAAACACAGATACGCAGTATTTT.

This clone has only one observation. The V gene is TRBV7-3, the J gene TRBJ2-1; D unclear. The germline V and J ends were trimmed by 5 bases and 4 bases, with 9 bases remaining between them. The CDR3 is 13 amino acids. From germline, CDR1 is SGHTA and CDR2 FQGTGA. CDR3 region: CASSLLGYNEQFF. The CDR3 DNA reads TGTGCCAGCAGCCTACTGGGATACAATGAGCAGTTCTTC.

In its sample, this clone was seen once. The chain combines TRBV2 with TRBJ2-5; D is unclear. CDR3 length: 11 residues. The germline CDR1 and CDR2 sequences are SNHLY and FYNNEI. Deletions cut 6 bases from V and 4 bases from J, with 6 bases between. CDR3 loop: CASSDRETQYF. For the CDR3, the DNA is TGTGCCAGCAGCGATAGAGAGACCCAGTACTTC.

The chain couples TRBV5-1 to TRBJ2-7, with 7 bases that match TRBD1. Germline-derived CDR1 and CDR2 are SGHRS and YFSETQ. The CDR3 runs 15 residues. The ends lost 3 bases at V and 6 bases at J; junction bases unmatched: 12. This CDR3 reads CASSSVTGFASEQYF. The CDR3 coding sequence is TGCGCCAGCAGCTCGGTGACAGGGTTCGCGAGCGAGCAGTACTTC.